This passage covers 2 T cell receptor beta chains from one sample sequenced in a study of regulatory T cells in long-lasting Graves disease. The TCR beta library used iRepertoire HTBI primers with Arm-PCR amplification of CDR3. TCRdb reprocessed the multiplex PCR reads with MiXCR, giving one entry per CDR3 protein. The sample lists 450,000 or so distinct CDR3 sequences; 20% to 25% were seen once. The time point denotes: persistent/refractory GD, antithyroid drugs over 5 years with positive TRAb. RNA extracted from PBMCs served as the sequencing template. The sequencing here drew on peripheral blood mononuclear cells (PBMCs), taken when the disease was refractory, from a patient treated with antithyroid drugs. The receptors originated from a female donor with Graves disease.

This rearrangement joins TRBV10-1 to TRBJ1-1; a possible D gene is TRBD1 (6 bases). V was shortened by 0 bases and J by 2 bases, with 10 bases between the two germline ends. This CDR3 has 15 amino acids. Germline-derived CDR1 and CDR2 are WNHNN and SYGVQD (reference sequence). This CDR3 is CASSESGHSNTEAFF. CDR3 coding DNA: TGCGCCAGCAGTGAGTCGGGACATAGTAACACTGAAGCTTTCTTT.

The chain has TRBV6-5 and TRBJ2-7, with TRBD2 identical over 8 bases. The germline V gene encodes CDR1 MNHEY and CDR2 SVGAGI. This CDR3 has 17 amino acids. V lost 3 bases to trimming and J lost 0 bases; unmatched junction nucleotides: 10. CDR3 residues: CASSYWVAGTSSYEQYF. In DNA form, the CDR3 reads TGTGCCAGCAGTTATTGGGTAGCGGGGACGAGCTCCTACGAGCAGTACTTC.